These 29 T cell receptor beta chains were sequenced from one sample in a study of T cell clonotyping in hematopoietic cell transplantation. The repertoire was sequenced with immunoSEQ multiplex PCR; TCRdb's copy has only in-frame clones and lacks some. The sample carries roughly 50,000 clones, just over 85% recorded once. Time point denoted: recipient sample about 28 days before transplant, after cytoreduction. The sequencing here drew on peripheral blood mononuclear cells, taken before stem cell transplant. The source is a man aged 60 to 75 with biphenotypic leukemia. Some clones in this sample may be carry-over from other donors' samples.

This chain joins TRBV6-1 and TRBJ2-7, with TRBD1 as a possible D gene (5 bases). Trimming took 4 bases from V and 0 from J, leaving 10 bases between them. The CDR3 spans 14 residues. Germline values: CDR1 MNHNS, CDR2 SASEGT. The CDR3 is CASSVNRYSYEQYF. The CDR3 DNA follows: TGTGCCAGCAGTGTTAACAGGTACTCCTACGAGCAGTACTTC.

The V gene is TRBV6-5, the J gene TRBJ1-5; tentative D call: TRBD1 (6 bases). V was shortened by 6 bases and J by 4 bases, with 10 bases between the two germline ends. CDR3 length: 13 residues. The germline CDR1 and CDR2 sequences are MNHEY and SVGAGI. The CDR3 DNA sequence: TGTGCCAGCAGACCCAGGGGTAATCAGCCCCAGCATTTT. Protein product: CASRPRGNQPQHF.

This chain uses TRBV28 with TRBJ1-1; 9 bases agree with TRBD1. This CDR3 has 15 amino acids. Germline CDR1 reads MDHEN; CDR2 reads SYDVKM. V was clipped by 6 bases and J by 4 bases; unmatched bases: 9. The CDR3 DNA sequence: TGTGCCAGCAGGTCACAGGGGGCGCGTATCACTGAAGCTTTCTTT. This gives the protein CASRSQGARITEAFF.

The rearrangement links TRBV7-2 to TRBJ2-7, with 10 bases lining up with TRBD2. In germline, CDR1 is SGHTA, CDR2 FQGNSA. The CDR3 consists of 15 residues. With 1 base clipped from V and 7 bases from J, the junction kept 7 bases outside the gene matches. CDR3: CASSLEKREGLEQYF. Written as DNA, the CDR3 is TGTGCCAGCAGCTTAGAGAAGCGGGAGGGCCTTGAGCAGTACTTC.

The V gene is TRBV11-2, the J gene TRBJ2-5, with 7 bases identical to TRBD1. Germline V gene data show CDR1 as SGHAT and CDR2 as FQNNGV. V shed 3 bases, J shed 5 bases, and the junction held 6 bases outside the gene matches. The CDR3 length is 14 residues. The CDR3: CASSFPGQWETQYF. CDR3 in DNA: TGTGCCAGCAGCTTTCCGGGACAGTGGGAGACCCAGTACTTC. Combining the CDR3 with reference TRBV11-2 and TRBJ2-5 gives the whole variable domain EAGVAQSPRYKIIEKRQSVAFWCNPISGHATLYWYQQILGQGPKLLIQFQNNGVVDDSQLPKDRFSAERLKGVDSTLKIQPAKLEDSAVYLCASSFPGQWETQYFGPGTRLLVL.

This clone occurred a few times. This chain links TRBV7-9 with TRBJ1-2; D gene unclear. Trimming cost V 1 base and J 3 bases, with 6 bases left between them. Per germline, CDR1 SEHNR and CDR2 FQNEAQ (reference sequence). The CDR3 totals 13 residues. CDR3 region: CASSLGLYYGYTF. The CDR3 nucleotides are TGTGCCAGCAGCTTAGGACTTTACTATGGCTACACCTTC.

The chain couples TRBV2 to TRBJ1-2; 10 bases match TRBD1. The CDR3 covers 16 residues. J gave up 6 bases and V 5 bases, and 12 bases lay outside the gene matches. Germline CDR1 and CDR2: SNHLY and FYNNEI. The CDR3 loop reads CASSRPGTGASDGYTF. As DNA, the CDR3 is TGTGCCAGCAGTCGACCCGGGACAGGGGCTAGCGATGGCTACACCTTC.

The chain is built from TRBV6-1 and TRBJ1-2, with a weak D call TRBD1 (5 bases). Deletions cut 6 bases from V and 5 bases from J, with 10 bases between. This CDR3 is built from 12 residues. CDR1 is MNHNS and CDR2 is SASEGT in the germline V gene. The CDR3 DNA sequence: TGTGCCAGCAGCCAGGGCCTTTATGGCTACACCTTC. It translates to CASSQGLYGYTF.

V gene TRBV19 combines with J gene TRBJ1-4; tentative D call: TRBD1 (6 bases). Trimming took off 6 bases at V and 4 bases at J, with 9 bases between the two ends. This CDR3 comprises 13 residues. Germline loops: CDR1 LNHDA, CDR2 SQIVND (reference sequence). CDR3 DNA sequence: TGTGCCAGTAGCGAACAGGGTAATGAAAAACTGTTTTTT. Protein sequence: CASSEQGNEKLFF.

The chain carries TRBV30 and TRBJ1-1, with 7 positions matching TRBD1. The V gene's germline CDR1 is GTSNPN and CDR2 SVGIG (reference sequence). The CDR3 consists of 12 residues. The junction had 0 bases not matched to a gene; V was cut back by 0 bases and J by 5 bases. The CDR3 protein is CAWSVQGTEAFF. The CDR3 DNA reads as TGTGCCTGGAGTGTACAGGGGACTGAAGCTTTCTTT.

V gene TRBV27 combines with J gene TRBJ1-2, with D maybe TRBD1 (6 bases). V was shortened by 2 bases and J by 2 bases, with 6 bases between the two germline ends. This CDR3 spans 13 amino acids. Per the germline V gene, CDR1 is MNHEY and CDR2 is SMNVEV (reference sequence). The CDR3 DNA reads TGTGCCAGCAGTTTAACAGGGAACTATGGCTACACCTTC. Translation gives CASSLTGNYGYTF.

The chain links TRBV4-3 to TRBJ1-3, with D unresolved. CDR1 and CDR2 (germline): LGHNA, YSLEER. V dropped 2 bases and J dropped 4 bases, with 12 bases sitting between them. The CDR3 is 15 residues long. CDR3 residues: CASSQLYTEGNTIYF. The DNA for the CDR3 is TGCGCCAGCAGCCAACTCTATACTGAGGGAAACACCATATATTTT.

This rearrangement joins TRBV19 to TRBJ1-2, with D maybe TRBD1 (5 bases). This CDR3 spans 15 amino acids. V was shortened by 1 base and J by 7 bases, with 16 bases between the two germline ends. Germline V lookup: CDR1 LNHDA, CDR2 SQIVND (reference sequence). CDR3 loop: CASSIAAPARGGYTF. The CDR3 coding sequence is TGTGCCAGTAGTATAGCCGCCCCAGCGAGGGGTGGCTACACCTTC. The full variable domain, rest sourced from reference TRBV19 and TRBJ1-2, is DGGITQSPKYLFRKEGQNVTLSCEQNLNHDAMYWYRQDPGQGLRLIYYSQIVNDFQKGDIAEGYSVSREKKESFPLTVTSAQKNPTAFYLCASSIAAPARGGYTFGSGTRLTVV.

This chain connects TRBV5-1 to TRBJ2-5; no reliable D call. V lost 1 base and J lost 5, with 12 bases in between. There are 14 residues in the CDR3. Per the germline V gene, CDR1 is SGHRS and CDR2 is YFSETQ. The DNA for the CDR3 is TGCGCCAGCAGCTTGTACGCAGGACGGGAGACCCAGTACTTC. Translating gives CASSLYAGRETQYF.

The chain's CDR3 is CASSPWVLSYEQYF. The CDR3 DNA sequence: TGTGCCAGCAGTCCTTGGGTATTGTCCTACGAGCAGTACTTC. The rearrangement links TRBV27 to TRBJ2-7; D not certain. CDR3 length: 14 residues. Trimming took off 5 bases at V and 1 base at J, with 12 bases between the two ends. Germline CDR1 MNHEY, CDR2 SMNVEV (reference sequence).

Note on this clone: Other nucleotide sequences in the sample specify the same CDR3. This chain connects TRBV7-2 to TRBJ2-7; D gene uncertain. The CDR3 is 14 amino acids. V shed 6 bases and J shed 0 bases, with 12 bases lying between them. From germline, CDR1 is SGHTA and CDR2 FQGNSA. CDR3 nucleotide sequence: TGTGCCAGCAGTGCTGGAACCAGCTCCTACGAGCAGTACTTC. Translation gives CASSAGTSSYEQYF.

The genes are TRBV9 and TRBJ2-7; 14 bases agree with TRBD2. Germline CDR1 SGDLS, CDR2 YYNGEE. The CDR3 consists of 15 residues. The ends lost 3 bases at V and 6 bases at J; junction bases unmatched: 5. CDR3: CASSGLAGGPGEQYF. The CDR3 bases are TGTGCCAGCAGCGGACTAGCGGGAGGGCCGGGCGAGCAGTACTTC.

In this sample, this clone turned up a few times. The chain carries TRBV7-3 and TRBJ1-1; D not resolved. The germline V gene has CDR1 SGHTA and CDR2 FQGTGA. The CDR3 is 13 residues long. V lost 6 bases and J lost 2, with 10 bases in between. In DNA form, the CDR3 reads TGTGCCAGCAGACGGACGGGAAACACTGAAGCTTTCTTT. Amino acid sequence: CASRRTGNTEAFF. Together with reference TRBV7-3 and TRBJ1-1, the CDR3 gives the full variable domain: GAGVSQTPSNKVTEKGKYVELRCDPISGHTALYWYRQSLGQGPEFLIYFQGTGAADDSGLPNDRFFAVRPEGSVSTLKIQRTERGDSAVYLCASRRTGNTEAFFGQGTRLTVV.

The DNA of the CDR3 is TGTGCCAGCAGCGTTGGTCCATCTGAGGCTGAAGCTTTCTTT. It encodes CASSVGPSEAEAFF. V is TRBV9 and J is TRBJ1-1, with no clear D. Germline CDR1 and CDR2: SGDLS and YYNGEE. The V end was cut by 2 bases, the J end by 6 bases, with 14 bases between. This CDR3 is 14 amino acids long. The complete variable domain, with remaining parts taken from reference TRBV9 and TRBJ1-1, reads DSGVTQTPKHLITATGQRVTLRCSPRSGDLSVYWYQQSLDQGLQFLIQYYNGEERAKGNILERFSAQQFPDLHSELNLSSLELGDSALYFCASSVGPSEAEAFFGQGTRLTVV.

The chain carries TRBV5-6 and TRBJ2-7, with D maybe TRBD2 (5 bases). Germline V lookup: CDR1 SGHDT, CDR2 YYEEEE. This CDR3 region has 14 residues. The ends were cut back, 4 bases at V and 5 bases at J, with 16 bases in the middle. The CDR3 spells CASSLQGGLDEQYF. The CDR3 DNA reads TGTGCCAGCAGCCTTCAAGGCGGGCTCGACGAGCAGTACTTC.

The rearrangement links TRBV11-2 to TRBJ2-7; 9 bases are shared with TRBD2. V shed 3 bases and J 4 bases; nucleotides not matched to a gene: 7. The CDR3 runs to 15 residues. Germline assignment: CDR1 SGHAT and CDR2 FQNNGV. The CDR3 sequence: CASSFSPAGGYEQYF. The CDR3 DNA reads as TGTGCCAGCAGCTTTTCCCCAGCGGGAGGTTACGAGCAGTACTTC.

CDR3 loop: CASSQGRTAGYTF. In DNA, the CDR3 is TGTGCCAGCAGCCAAGGGCGGACAGCCGGCTACACCTTC. The chain combines TRBV14 with TRBJ1-2, with D possibly TRBD1 on 6 matching bases. This CDR3 contains 13 residues. Between the trimmed V and J ends, which lost 1 base and 8 bases, there was a span of 11 bases. The V gene's germline CDR1 is SGHDN and CDR2 FVKESK.

This clone was counted between two and nine times. This chain joins TRBV28 and TRBJ1-1, with a possible D match to TRBD1 (5 bases). The length of the CDR3 is 15 residues. Trimming stripped 8 bases from V and 2 bases from J, with 18 bases between. The germline V gene has CDR1 MDHEN and CDR2 SYDVKM. The CDR3 loop is CASHWGRKVNTEAFF. CDR3 sequence (DNA): TGTGCCAGCCACTGGGGGAGGAAGGTCAACACTGAAGCTTTCTTT.

V and J are TRBV6-1 and TRBJ1-3, with TRBD1 as a possible D gene (6 bases). This CDR3 has 16 amino acids. The V end lost 7 bases, the J end lost 0 bases, and 16 bases lay between the germline ends. CDR1 and CDR2 (germline): MNHNS, SASEGT. CDR3 coding DNA: TGTGCCAGCACTGACAGGACCCCAGACTCTGGAAACACCATATATTTT. Translating it yields CASTDRTPDSGNTIYF.

DNA of the CDR3: TGTGCCAGCAGCTTATTAGGACAGACTTACGAGCAGTACTTC. Translation gives CASSLLGQTYEQYF. V and J are TRBV11-2 and TRBJ2-7; tentative D call: TRBD1 (6 bases). The CDR3 is 14 amino acids. The germline CDR1 and CDR2 sequences are SGHAT and FQNNGV. The V end lost 2 bases, the J end lost 4 bases, and 12 bases lay between the germline ends. Supplemented by reference TRBV11-2 and TRBJ2-7, the full variable domain reads EAGVAQSPRYKIIEKRQSVAFWCNPISGHATLYWYQQILGQGPKLLIQFQNNGVVDDSQLPKDRFSAERLKGVDSTLKIQPAKLEDSAVYLCASSLLGQTYEQYFGPGTRLTVT.

The chain couples TRBV6-5 to TRBJ2-7; the D gene is possibly TRBD2 (6 bases). The CDR3 has 16 amino acids. Germline V CDR1 and CDR2: MNHEY, SVGAGI. Trimming took 4 bases from V and 5 from J, leaving 21 bases between them. CDR3: CASSLDGSSSGDEQYF. CDR3 in DNA: TGTGCCAGCAGTTTAGACGGGAGCAGTTCTGGAGACGAGCAGTACTTC.

The rearrangement uses TRBV28 and TRBJ2-1, with D hard to call. Trimming took 2 bases from V and 9 from J, leaving 14 bases between them. CDR3 length equals 14 residues. Germline V gene sequence: CDR1 MDHEN, CDR2 SYDVKM. The CDR3 loop reads CASSLGSGWGEQFF. CDR3 sequence (DNA): TGTGCCAGCAGTTTAGGGTCGGGTTGGGGTGAGCAGTTCTTC. Variable domain in full (rest from reference TRBV28 and TRBJ2-1): DVKVTQSSRYLVKRTGEKVFLECVQDMDHENMFWYRQDPGLGLRLIYFSYDVKMKEKGDIPEGYSVSREKKERFSLILESASTNQTSMYLCASSLGSGWGEQFFGPGTRLTVL.

The chain uses TRBV28 and TRBJ2-7, with D perhaps matching TRBD1 (6 bases). Germline CDR1 is MDHEN and CDR2 is SYDVKM. The CDR3 totals 15 residues. Trimming removed 7 bases from V and 4 bases from J, with 20 bases in between. CDR3 sequence reads: CASTPTGNGWYEQYF. CDR3 DNA: TGTGCCAGCACCCCAACAGGGAATGGCTGGTACGAGCAGTACTTC.

The chain employs TRBV28 and TRBJ1-1; D is ambiguous. Trimming cost V 0 bases and J 1 base, with 6 bases left between them. There are 14 residues in the CDR3. From germline, CDR1 is MDHEN and CDR2 SYDVKM. The CDR3 loop is CASSLWAGNTEAFF. Here the CDR3 DNA reads TGTGCCAGCAGTTTATGGGCCGGGAACACTGAAGCTTTCTTT.